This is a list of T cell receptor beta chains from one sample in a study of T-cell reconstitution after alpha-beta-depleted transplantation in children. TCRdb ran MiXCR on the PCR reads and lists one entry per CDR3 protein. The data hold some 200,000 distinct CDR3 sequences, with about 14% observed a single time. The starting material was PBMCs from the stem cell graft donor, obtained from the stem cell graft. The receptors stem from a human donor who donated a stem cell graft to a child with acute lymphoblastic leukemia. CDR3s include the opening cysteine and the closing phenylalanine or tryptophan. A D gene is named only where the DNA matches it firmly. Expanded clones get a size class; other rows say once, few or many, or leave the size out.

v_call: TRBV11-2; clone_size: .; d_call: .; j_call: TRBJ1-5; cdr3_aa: CASSASGGSNQPQHF; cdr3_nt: TGTGCCAGCAGCGCGTCCGGGGGTAGCAATCAGCCCCAGCATTTT
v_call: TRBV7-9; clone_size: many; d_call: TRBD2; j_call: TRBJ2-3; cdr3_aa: CASSLVTSGYDTDTQYF; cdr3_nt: TGTGCCAGCAGCTTAGTAACTAGCGGTTACGACACAGATACGCAGTATTTT
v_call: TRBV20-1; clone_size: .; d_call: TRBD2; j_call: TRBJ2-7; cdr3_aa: CSARGPRAGGPLSYEQYF; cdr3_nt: TGCAGTGCTAGGGGCCCGCGAGCGGGAGGTCCTCTCTCCTACGAGCAGTACTTC
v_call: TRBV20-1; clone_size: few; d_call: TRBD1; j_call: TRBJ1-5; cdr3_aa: CSAWTGGISRSNQPQHF; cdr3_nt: TGCAGTGCTTGGACAGGGGGCATTAGTCGTAGCAATCAGCCCCAGCATTTT
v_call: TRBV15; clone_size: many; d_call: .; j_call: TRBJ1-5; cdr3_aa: CATSRVGRTSNQPQHF; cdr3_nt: TGTGCCACCAGCAGAGTAGGCAGGACCAGCAATCAGCCCCAGCATTTT
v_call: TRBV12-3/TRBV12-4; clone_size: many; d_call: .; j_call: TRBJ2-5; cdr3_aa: CASAKTGVKETQYF; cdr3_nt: TGTGCCAGCGCCAAAACCGGAGTTAAAGAGACCCAGTACTTC
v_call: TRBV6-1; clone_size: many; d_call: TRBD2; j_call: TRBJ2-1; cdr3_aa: CAGGGASGISYNEQFF; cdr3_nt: TGTGCCGGCGGGGGGGCTAGCGGAATCTCCTACAATGAGCAGTTCTTC
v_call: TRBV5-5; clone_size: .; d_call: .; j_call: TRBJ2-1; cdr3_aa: CASSFGVPDEQFF; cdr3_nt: TGTGCCAGCAGCTTCGGGGTTCCTGATGAGCAGTTCTTC
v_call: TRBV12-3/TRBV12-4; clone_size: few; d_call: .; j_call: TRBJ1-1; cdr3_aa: CASSFSEDTEAFF; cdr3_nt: TGTGCCAGCAGTTTCTCGGAGGACACTGAAGCTTTCTTT
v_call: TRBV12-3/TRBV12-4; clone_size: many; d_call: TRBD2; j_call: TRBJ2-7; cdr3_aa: CASRIAGAGYEQYF; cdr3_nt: TGTGCCAGCAGAATAGCGGGAGCTGGCTACGAGCAGTACTTC
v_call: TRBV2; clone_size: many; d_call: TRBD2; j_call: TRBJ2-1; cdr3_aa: CASSLAGGPYNEQFF; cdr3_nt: TGTGCCAGCAGTCTGGCGGGAGGGCCCTACAATGAGCAGTTCTTC
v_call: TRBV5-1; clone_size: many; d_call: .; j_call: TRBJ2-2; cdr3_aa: CASSFVQVNTGELFF; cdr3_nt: TGCGCCAGCAGCTTCGTACAGGTGAACACCGGGGAGCTGTTTTTT
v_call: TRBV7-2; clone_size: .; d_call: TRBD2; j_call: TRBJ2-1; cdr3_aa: CASSLASGNYNEQFF; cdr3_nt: TGTGCCAGCAGCTTGGCTAGCGGGAACTACAATGAGCAGTTCTTC
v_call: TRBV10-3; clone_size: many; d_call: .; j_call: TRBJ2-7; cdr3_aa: CAISSGAYEQYF; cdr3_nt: TGTGCCATCAGCTCAGGGGCATACGAGCAGTACTTC
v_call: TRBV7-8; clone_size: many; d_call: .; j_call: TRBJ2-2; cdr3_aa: CASGLGPWELFF; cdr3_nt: TGTGCCAGCGGCCTGGGCCCGTGGGAGCTGTTTTTT
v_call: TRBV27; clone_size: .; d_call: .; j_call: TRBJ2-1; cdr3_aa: CASSFTPTGPMLF; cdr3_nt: TGTGCCAGCAGTTTCACCCCAACAGGGCCCATGCTCTTC
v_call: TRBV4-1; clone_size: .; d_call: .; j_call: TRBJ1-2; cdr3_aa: CASSQAAAVYGYTF; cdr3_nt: TGCGCCAGCAGCCAAGCGGCAGCTGTCTATGGCTACACCTTC
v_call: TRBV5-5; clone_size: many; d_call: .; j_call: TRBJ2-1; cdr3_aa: CASSLYRAEDEQFF; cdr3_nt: TGTGCCAGCAGCTTATACAGGGCCGAGGATGAGCAGTTCTTC
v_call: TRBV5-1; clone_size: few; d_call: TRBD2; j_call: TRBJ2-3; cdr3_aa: CASSWLAGVRDTQYF; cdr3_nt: TGCGCCAGCAGCTGGCTAGCGGGAGTTAGAGATACGCAGTATTTT
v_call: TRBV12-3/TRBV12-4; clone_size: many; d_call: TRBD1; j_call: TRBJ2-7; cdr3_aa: CASSLDRGSYEQYF; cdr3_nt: TGCGCCAGCAGCCTCGACAGGGGAAGCTACGAGCAGTACTTC
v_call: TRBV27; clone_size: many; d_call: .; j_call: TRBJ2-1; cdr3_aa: CASSTRDAHLIRYNEQFF; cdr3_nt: TGTGCCAGCAGTACCCGGGACGCCCATTTAATACGATACAATGAGCAGTTCTTC
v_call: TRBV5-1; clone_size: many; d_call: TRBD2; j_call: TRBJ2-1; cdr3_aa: CASRTSGATHNEQFF; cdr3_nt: TGCGCCAGCAGGACTAGCGGAGCTACCCACAATGAGCAGTTCTTC
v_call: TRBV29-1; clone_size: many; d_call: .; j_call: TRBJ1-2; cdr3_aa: CSVRGKGPANYGYTF; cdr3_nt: TGCAGCGTACGTGGTAAGGGCCCTGCTAACTATGGCTACACCTTC
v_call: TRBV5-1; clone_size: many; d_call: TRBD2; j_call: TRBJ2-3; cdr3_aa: CASSLGLAGADTQYF; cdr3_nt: TGCGCCAGCAGCCTGGGACTAGCAGGAGCAGATACGCAGTATTTT
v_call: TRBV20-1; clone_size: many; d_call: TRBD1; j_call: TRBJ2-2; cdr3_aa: CSASGTGYDTGELFF; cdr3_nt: TGCAGTGCTAGTGGGACAGGGTATGACACCGGGGAGCTGTTTTTT
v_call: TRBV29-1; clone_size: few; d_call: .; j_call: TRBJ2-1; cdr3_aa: CSVEEEYERHNEQFF; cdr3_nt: TGCAGCGTTGAAGAGGAGTACGAGCGGCACAATGAGCAGTTCTTC
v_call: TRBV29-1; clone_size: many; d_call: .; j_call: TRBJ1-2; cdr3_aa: CSVSNLFGGRGYTF; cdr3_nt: TGCAGCGTTTCTAATTTATTTGGGGGTAGAGGCTACACCTTC
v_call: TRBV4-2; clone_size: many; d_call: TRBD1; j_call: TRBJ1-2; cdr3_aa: CASSQDPIFLGDRAYGYTF; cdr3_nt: TGTGCCAGCAGCCAAGATCCAATATTTTTAGGGGACAGGGCCTATGGCTACACCTTC
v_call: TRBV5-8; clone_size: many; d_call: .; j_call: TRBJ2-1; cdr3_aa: CASSQYRVQRDEQFF; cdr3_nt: TGTGCCAGCAGCCAATACAGGGTTCAACGGGATGAGCAGTTCTTC
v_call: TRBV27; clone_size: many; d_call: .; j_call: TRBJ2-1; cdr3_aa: CASSYNGGYNEQFF; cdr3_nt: TGTGCCAGCAGTTATAACGGGGGATACAATGAGCAGTTCTTC
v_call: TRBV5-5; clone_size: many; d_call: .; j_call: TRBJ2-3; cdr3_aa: CASSFGPALDTQYF; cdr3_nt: TGTGCCAGCAGCTTTGGACCGGCCCTAGATACGCAGTATTTT
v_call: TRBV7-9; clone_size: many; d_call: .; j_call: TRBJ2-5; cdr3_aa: CASSLAGGQETQYF; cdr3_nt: TGTGCCAGCAGCTTAGCGGGAGGTCAAGAGACCCAGTACTTC
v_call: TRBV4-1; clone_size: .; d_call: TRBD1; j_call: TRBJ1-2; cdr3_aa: CASSQTGTGVFYGYTF; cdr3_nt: TGCGCCAGCAGCCAGACCGGGACAGGGGTGTTCTACGGCTACACCTTC
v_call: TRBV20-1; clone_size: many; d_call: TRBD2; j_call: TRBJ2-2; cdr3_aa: CSAPPSGGGGELFF; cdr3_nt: TGCAGTGCTCCGCCGAGCGGGGGTGGCGGGGAGCTGTTTTTT
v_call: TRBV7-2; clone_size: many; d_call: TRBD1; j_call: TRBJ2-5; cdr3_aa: CASSSLTGKTQYF; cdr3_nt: TGTGCCAGCAGCTCGCTGACAGGGAAGACCCAGTACTTC
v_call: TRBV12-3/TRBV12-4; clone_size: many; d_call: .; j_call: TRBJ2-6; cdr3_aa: CASSLESGANVLTF; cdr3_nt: TGTGCCAGCAGTTTGGAGTCTGGGGCCAACGTCCTGACTTTC
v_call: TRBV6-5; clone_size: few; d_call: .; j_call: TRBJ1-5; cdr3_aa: CASRMDSNQPQHF; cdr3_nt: TGTGCCAGTAGGATGGACAGCAATCAGCCCCAGCATTTT
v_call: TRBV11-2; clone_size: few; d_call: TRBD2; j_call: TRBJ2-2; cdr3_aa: CASSLSGTSGTTGELFF; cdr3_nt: TGTGCCAGCAGCCTCTCCGGGACTAGCGGTACCACCGGGGAGCTGTTTTTT
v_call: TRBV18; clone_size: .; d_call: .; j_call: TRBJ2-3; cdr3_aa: CASSPGRSTDTQYF; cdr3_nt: TGTGCCAGCTCACCGGGTCGGAGCACAGATACGCAGTATTTT
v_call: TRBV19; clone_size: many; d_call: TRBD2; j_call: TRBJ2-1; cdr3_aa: CASSVLLAPSSYNEQFF; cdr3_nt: TGTGCCAGTAGTGTATTACTAGCGCCAAGCTCCTACAATGAGCAGTTCTTC
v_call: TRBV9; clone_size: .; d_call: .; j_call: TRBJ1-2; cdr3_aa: CASSAGYGYTF; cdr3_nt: TGTGCCAGCAGCGCAGGTTATGGCTACACCTTC
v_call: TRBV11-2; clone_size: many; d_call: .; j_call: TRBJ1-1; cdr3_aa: CASSLRRVKDTEAFF; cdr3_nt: TGTGCCAGCAGCTTAAGGAGGGTGAAGGACACTGAAGCTTTCTTT
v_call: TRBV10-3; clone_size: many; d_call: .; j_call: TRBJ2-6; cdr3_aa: CAISEPRHLSGANVLTF; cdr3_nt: TGTGCCATCAGTGAGCCGCGACATCTCTCTGGGGCCAACGTCCTGACTTTC
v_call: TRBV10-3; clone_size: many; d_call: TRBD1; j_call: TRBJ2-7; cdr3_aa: CAISESGQGRYEQYF; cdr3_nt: TGTGCCATCAGTGAGTCGGGACAGGGCCGTTACGAGCAGTACTTC
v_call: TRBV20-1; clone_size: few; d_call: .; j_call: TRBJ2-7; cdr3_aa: CSARGRESSYEQYF; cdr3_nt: TGCAGTGCTAGGGGACGGGAAAGCTCCTACGAGCAGTACTTC
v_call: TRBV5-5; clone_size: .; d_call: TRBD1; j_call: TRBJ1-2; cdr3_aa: CASSRGGEKYGYTF; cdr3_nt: TGTGCCAGCAGCCGAGGGGGCGAAAAATATGGCTACACCTTC
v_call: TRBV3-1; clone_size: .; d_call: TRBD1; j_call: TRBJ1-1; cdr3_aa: CASSQFGQGEAFF; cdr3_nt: TGTGCCAGCAGCCAATTTGGACAGGGCGAAGCTTTCTTT